The 9 T cell receptor beta chains given below trace back to one sample, sequenced in a study of blood T cell repertoires in COVID-19. Clones were sequenced by immunoSEQ multiplex PCR, and TCRdb holds only the in-frame ones, with some missing. The data hold some 140,000 clones, with roughly 80% observed a single time. The sample was peripheral blood. These receptors were collected from a woman in her 70s with COVID-19, enrolled during active disease.

V is TRBV6-1 and J is TRBJ1-1, with D hard to call. Per germline, CDR1 MNHNS and CDR2 SASEGT. The ends were cut back, 2 bases at V and 5 bases at J, with 6 bases in the middle. The CDR3 covers 12 residues. The CDR3 sequence: CASSEQMTEAFF. CDR3 DNA sequence: TGTGCCAGCAGTGAACAGATGACTGAAGCTTTCTTT.

CDR3 DNA: TGTGCCAGCAGTTACTGGAGCGGGGGCACCGGGGAGCTGTTTTTT. This gives the protein CASSYWSGGTGELFF. The chain recombines TRBV6-5 with TRBJ2-2, with TRBD2 identical over 8 bases. Looked up from germline, CDR1 is MNHEY and CDR2 is SVGAGI. The trim removed 1 base at V and 4 bases at J, leaving 2 bases unmatched. CDR3 length equals 15 residues.

This rearrangement joins TRBV7-9 to TRBJ1-4; D is possibly TRBD1 (6 bases). The V gene's germline CDR1 is SEHNR and CDR2 FQNEAQ (reference sequence). With 0 bases removed from V and 7 bases from J, the gap between germline ends came to 9 bases. The CDR3 spans 14 residues. This CDR3 reads CASSLAAGAEKLFF. The CDR3, as DNA: TGTGCCAGCAGCTTAGCAGCGGGGGCTGAAAAACTGTTTTTT.

The chain joins TRBV4-2 to TRBJ1-1; D gene unclear. Trimming cost V 4 bases and J 6 bases, with 21 bases left between them. The germline V gene encodes CDR1 LGHNA and CDR2 YNFKEQ. This CDR3 region has 16 residues. The CDR3 DNA sequence: TGTGCCAGCAGCCGCACTAGTAATGGGGTCAGGTCTGAAGCTTTCTTT. Its translation: CASSRTSNGVRSEAFF.

CDR3 amino acids: CASSDRTGVDSPLHF. The DNA for the CDR3 is TGTGCCAGCAGTGACAGGACAGGGGTGGATTCACCCCTCCACTTT. The rearrangement joins TRBV2 to TRBJ1-6; the match to TRBD1 covers 9 bases. Germline CDR1 is SNHLY and CDR2 is FYNNEI. The CDR3 sequence is 15 residues long. The J segment lost 8 bases and the V segment lost 3 bases, leaving 5 bases of the junction unmatched.

This clone was recorded only once. This chain joins TRBV21-1 and TRBJ1-2. TRBV21-1 is a pseudogene. This CDR3 comprises 15 residues. The DNA for the CDR3 is TGTGCCAGCAGCAAAAGCCCCTGGGAGGTCTATGGCTACACCTTC. Protein sequence: CASSKSPWEVYGYTF.

V is TRBV27 and J is TRBJ1-1; TRBD1 aligns across 8 bases. With V trimmed by 7 bases and J by 4 bases, 8 bases remained unmatched. The CDR3 is 14 residues long. Germline CDR1 reads MNHEY; CDR2 reads SMNVEV (reference sequence). CDR3: CASTPQGAFTEAFF. DNA of the CDR3: TGTGCCAGCACCCCTCAGGGGGCTTTCACTGAAGCTTTCTTT.

V gene TRBV4-1 combines with J gene TRBJ2-7, with D perhaps matching TRBD1 (6 bases). Germline values: CDR1 MGHRA, CDR2 YSYEKL. Trimming took off 5 bases at V and 3 bases at J, with 17 bases between the two ends. The CDR3 spans 15 residues. Here the CDR3 DNA reads TGCGCCAGCAGCAGGCAAACCGGGACAATCTACGAGCAGTACTTC. Amino acid sequence: CASSRQTGTIYEQYF.

The CDR3 DNA follows: TGTGCCAGCAGATCTATACGGGGAGTGAGTGAAAAACTGTTTTTT. It codes for CASRSIRGVSEKLFF. The rearrangement links TRBV7-9 to TRBJ1-4; the D is unclear. V was shortened by 6 bases and J by 7 bases, with 18 bases between the two germline ends. The CDR3 length is 15 residues. Looked up from germline, CDR1 is SEHNR and CDR2 is FQNEAQ (reference sequence).